This T cell receptor (beta chain) comes out of a study of ipilimumab plus nivolumab after autologous stem cell transplantation. On the study more broadly: A median of 8 nivolumab and four to six ipilimumab doses were given.

Repertoires were generated with immunoSEQ multiplex PCR, while TCRdb's copy carries only in-frame clones and drops some. This sample has some 15,000 clones, with approximately 82% found just once. This CDR3 region has 13 residues. Germline V gene lookup returns CDR1 PRHDT and CDR2 FYEKMQ (reference sequence). Trimming left V 6 bases short and J 1 base short, with 10 bases between. The J gene is TRBJ2-7, the V gene TRBV13; D possibly corresponds to TRBD2 (6 bases). The input for sequencing was PBMCs, taken in a trial of ipilimumab plus nivolumab as post-transplant consolidation. This clonotype originated in a male donor with diffuse large B-cell lymphoma. CDR3 amino acids: CASRRESSYEQYF. The CDR3 DNA sequence: TGTGCCAGCAGACGGGAGAGTTCCTACGAGCAGTACTTC.